Listed below are T cell receptor beta chains from one sample, sequenced in a study of cytomegalovirus exposure and HLA in healthy donors. Only in-frame clones appear in the TCRdb table, and some are missing; sequencing was by immunoSEQ multiplex PCR. The sample yields approximately 120,000 clones, 75% to 90% seen once. Sequenced input: PBMCs. The receptors derive from a woman aged 30 to 39 in good health and CMV-seropositive. CDR3s include the opening cysteine and the closing phenylalanine or tryptophan. A D gene is named only where the DNA matches it firmly. Part of the rows lack a size; the others show once, few, many or a class for expanded clones.

v_gene	j_gene	d_gene	abundance	CDR3nt	CDR3aa
TRBV7-2	TRBJ1-6	TRBD1	-	TGTGCCAGCAGCTTTGGGACAGACTCACCCCTCCACTTT	CASSFGTDSPLHF
TRBV9	TRBJ2-2	-	-	TGTGCCAGCAGCGCGCGGCAGTTTAACACCGGGGAGCTGTTTTTT	CASSARQFNTGELFF
TRBV5-6	TRBJ1-4	-	-	TGTGCCAGCAGCTCCACCCGCGGGGCCGGGAATGAAAAACTGTTTTTT	CASSSTRGAGNEKLFF
TRBV2	TRBJ1-1	TRBD1	-	TGTGCCAGCAGTGAACGGGACAGCATAATGAACACTGAAGCTTTCTTT	CASSERDSIMNTEAFF
TRBV9	TRBJ1-3	TRBD1	once	TGTGCCAGCAGCGGCCGGGGACAGCCAAGCTCTGGAAACACCATATATTTT	CASSGRGQPSSGNTIYF
TRBV10-3	TRBJ1-5	-	once	TGTGCCATCAGTGAGTCGAAAGCCGGGTTCAGCAATCAGCCCCAGCATTTT	CAISESKAGFSNQPQHF
TRBV28	TRBJ1-2	TRBD1	once	TGTGCCAGCAGTTTATCGGGACAGGGGCATGGCTACACCTTC	CASSLSGQGHGYTF
TRBV29-1	TRBJ2-5	-	-	TGCAGCGTTGAACGGGGGTCAGGGGAGACCCAGTACTTC	CSVERGSGETQYF
TRBV6-1	TRBJ1-6	-	-	TGTGCCAGCACAGGGGCGATTTCCTATAATTCACCCCTCCACTTT	CASTGAISYNSPLHF
TRBV7-9	TRBJ2-1	-	-	TGTGCCAGCAGCATTAGCGCCTACAATGAGCAGTTCTTC	CASSISAYNEQFF
TRBV7-2	TRBJ1-2	TRBD1	-	TGTGCCAGCAGCTTAACTCGGCAGGGGGAGGGCTACACCTTC	CASSLTRQGEGYTF
TRBV30	TRBJ1-5	-	-	TGTGCCTGGGCTAACCGGGACACTAATCAGCCCCAGCATTTT	CAWANRDTNQPQHF
TRBV28	TRBJ2-3	TRBD1	-	TGTGCCAGCAGTATGCCCGGGACAGGGAAGTATTTT	CASSMPGTGKYF
TRBV5-1	TRBJ2-1	-	-	TGCGCCAGCAGCCCCCCCCGGGCGGGGATAAATGAGCAGTTCTTC	CASSPPRAGINEQFF
TRBV27	TRBJ2-1	TRBD1	-	TGTGCCAGCAGTTCCCCGTTGGGACAGGGGGTTCTAAAGGGGCAGTTCTTC	CASSSPLGQGVLKGQFF
TRBV19	TRBJ2-7	TRBD2	-	TGTGCCAGTTCTAGCGGGAGATCCTACGAGCAGTACTTC	CASSSGRSYEQYF
TRBV28	TRBJ1-1	TRBD1	-	TGTGCCAGCGGTTTACAGGGGGAGCTGTTGAACACTGAAGCTTTCTTT	CASGLQGELLNTEAFF
TRBV19	TRBJ1-5	-	-	TGTGCCAGTAGTAGTGGACCAGGGCATAGCAATCAGCCCCAGCATTTT	CASSSGPGHSNQPQHF
TRBV5-1	TRBJ2-1	-	-	TGCGCCAGCAGCTCGGGCCCCGGGGATTACAATGAGCAGTTCTTC	CASSSGPGDYNEQFF
TRBV5-6	TRBJ1-1	-	-	TGTGCCAGCAGCGGGCTTTTCAAGGACACTGAAGCTTTCTTT	CASSGLFKDTEAFF
TRBV11-2	TRBJ2-5	-	-	TGTGCCAGCAGCTTTGGTTTATTGGGCGGGGTGCAAGAGACCCAGTACTTC	CASSFGLLGGVQETQYF
TRBV7-2	TRBJ2-1	-	-	TGTGCCAGCAGCTTAGCGCGGGACCCGGCCTACAATGAGCAGTTCTTC	CASSLARDPAYNEQFF
TRBV28	TRBJ2-7	-	few	TGTGCCAGCAGTTTCAGACAGTTATCCTACGAGCAGTACTTC	CASSFRQLSYEQYF
TRBV30	TRBJ2-5	TRBD2	-	TGTGCCTGGAACCGGGGGGGCGGGAGTGAGACCCAGTACTTC	CAWNRGGGSETQYF
TRBV5-1	TRBJ1-1	TRBD1	-	TGCGCCAGCAGCGCTGGACAGGAAGGCCCCTTGAACACTGAAGCTTTCTTT	CASSAGQEGPLNTEAFF
TRBV6-1	TRBJ1-2	-	-	TGTGCCAGCAGTGAAGCAATGGCCGTAGCCTATGGCTACACCTTC	CASSEAMAVAYGYTF
TRBV19	TRBJ1-4	-	-	TGTGCCAGTAAACGACAGGCCTTGGAGAGTGAAAAACTGTTTTTT	CASKRQALESEKLFF
TRBV7-9	TRBJ1-1	-	-	TGTTCCAGCAGCTTACTTCTTAACACTGAAGCTTTCTTT	CSSSLLLNTEAFF
TRBV19	TRBJ1-1	-	-	TGTGCCGCCTCTCCAAACATATTGAACACCGAAGCTTTCTTT	CAASPNILNTEAFF
TRBV5-8	TRBJ1-2	-	-	TGTGCCAGCAGCTTGGTCGGCCAGGGTATAAACTATGGCTACACCTTC	CASSLVGQGINYGYTF
TRBV7-9	TRBJ2-1	TRBD1	-	TGTGCCAGCAGCTTCCATGACAGGGCCCATGAGCAGTTCTTC	CASSFHDRAHEQFF
TRBV10-2	TRBJ2-7	TRBD1	-	TGCGCCAGCATCTCGGACAGGGGGCCTTACGAGCAGTACTTC	CASISDRGPYEQYF
TRBV7-3	TRBJ2-7	TRBD2	-	TGTGCCAGCAGCCTTAGCGGGGGGGCCTCTAGCGAGCAGTACTTC	CASSLSGGASSEQYF
TRBV28	TRBJ1-1	-	-	TGTGCCAGCACCTTCCTGACAGGATGGTCGGCTGAAGCTTTCTTT	CASTFLTGWSAEAFF
TRBV5-4	TRBJ2-5	-	-	TGTGCCAGCAGCCCCAGGGTGGGTAACCAAGAGACCCAGTACTTC	CASSPRVGNQETQYF
TRBV5-1	TRBJ1-2	TRBD1	-	TGCGCCAGCAGCTTGGCCGGGACAGGCGATGGCTACACCTTC	CASSLAGTGDGYTF
TRBV5-4	TRBJ2-5	TRBD2	-	TGTGCCAGCAGCTCCGGGACTAGCGGGCAAGAGACCCAGTACTTC	CASSSGTSGQETQYF
TRBV7-9	TRBJ1-1	-	few	TGTGCCAGCAGCTTAACGGGGAACACTGAAGCTTTCTTT	CASSLTGNTEAFF
TRBV6-1	TRBJ2-3	-	-	TGTGCCAGCAGTGAAATGTCTAGTTCCGATACGCAGTATTTT	CASSEMSSSDTQYF
TRBV6-1	TRBJ1-2	-	-	TGTGCCAGCAGTGAAGAGAGCTGGCGAGGAGGCTACACCTTC	CASSEESWRGGYTF
TRBV28	TRBJ1-5	TRBD1	once	TGTGCCAGCAGTTTAAGGCAGGGGGACAATCAGCCCCAGCATTTT	CASSLRQGDNQPQHF
TRBV5-1	TRBJ2-3	-	-	TGCGCCAGCAGCTTCGGCGGTCTGGGCACAGATACGCAGTATTTT	CASSFGGLGTDTQYF